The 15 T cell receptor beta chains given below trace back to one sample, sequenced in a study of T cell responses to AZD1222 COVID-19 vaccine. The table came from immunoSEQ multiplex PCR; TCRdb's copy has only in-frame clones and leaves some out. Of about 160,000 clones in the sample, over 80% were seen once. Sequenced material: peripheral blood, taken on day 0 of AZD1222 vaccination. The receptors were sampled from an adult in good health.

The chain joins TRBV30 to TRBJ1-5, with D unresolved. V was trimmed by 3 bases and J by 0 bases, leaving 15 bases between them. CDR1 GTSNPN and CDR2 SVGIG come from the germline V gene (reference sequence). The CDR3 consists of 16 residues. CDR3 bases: TGTGCCTGGAGGATCGGACGGTCAAATAGCAATCAGCCCCAGCATTTT. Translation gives CAWRIGRSNSNQPQHF.

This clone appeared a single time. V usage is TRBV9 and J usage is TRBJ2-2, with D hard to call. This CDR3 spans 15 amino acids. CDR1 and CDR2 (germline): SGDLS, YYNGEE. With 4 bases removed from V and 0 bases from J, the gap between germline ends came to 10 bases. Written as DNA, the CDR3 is TGTGCCAGCAGCCCCCGGACGGCGAACACCGGGGAGCTGTTTTTT. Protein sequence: CASSPRTANTGELFF.

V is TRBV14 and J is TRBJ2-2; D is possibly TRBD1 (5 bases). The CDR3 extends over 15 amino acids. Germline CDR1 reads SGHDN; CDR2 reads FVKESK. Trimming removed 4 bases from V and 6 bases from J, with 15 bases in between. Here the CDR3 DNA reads TGTGCCAGCAGCCGCACGTCCAGGGTTTCCGGGGAGCTGTTTTTT. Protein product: CASSRTSRVSGELFF.

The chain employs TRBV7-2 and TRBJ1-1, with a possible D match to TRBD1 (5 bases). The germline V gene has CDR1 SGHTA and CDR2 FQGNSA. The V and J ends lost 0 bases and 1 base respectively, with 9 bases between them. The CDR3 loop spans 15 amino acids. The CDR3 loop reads CASSLARDWNTEAFF. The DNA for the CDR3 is TGTGCCAGCAGCTTAGCCAGGGACTGGAACACTGAAGCTTTCTTT. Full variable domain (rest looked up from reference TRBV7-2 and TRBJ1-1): GAGVSQSPSNKVTEKGKDVELRCDPISGHTALYWYRQSLGQGLEFLIYFQGNSAPDKSGLPSDRFSAERTGGSVSTLTIQRTQQEDSAVYLCASSLARDWNTEAFFGQGTRLTVV.

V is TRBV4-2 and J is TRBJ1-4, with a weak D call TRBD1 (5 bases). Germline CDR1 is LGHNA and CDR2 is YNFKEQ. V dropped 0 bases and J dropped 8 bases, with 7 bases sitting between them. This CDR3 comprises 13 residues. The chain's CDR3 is CASSQERGEKLFF. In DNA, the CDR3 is TGTGCCAGCAGCCAAGAACGGGGGGAAAAACTGTTTTTT.

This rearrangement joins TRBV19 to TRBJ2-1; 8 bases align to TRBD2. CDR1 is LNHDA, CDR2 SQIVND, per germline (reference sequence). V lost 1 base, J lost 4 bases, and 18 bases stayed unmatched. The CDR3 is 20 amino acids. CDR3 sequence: CASSIAPRGRTPIRYNEQFF. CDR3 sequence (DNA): TGTGCCAGTAGTATAGCCCCCCGCGGGAGGACCCCGATCCGTTACAATGAGCAGTTCTTC. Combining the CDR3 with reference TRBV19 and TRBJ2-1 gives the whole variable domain DGGITQSPKYLFRKEGQNVTLSCEQNLNHDAMYWYRQDPGQGLRLIYYSQIVNDFQKGDIAEGYSVSREKKESFPLTVTSAQKNPTAFYLCASSIAPRGRTPIRYNEQFFGPGTRLTVL.

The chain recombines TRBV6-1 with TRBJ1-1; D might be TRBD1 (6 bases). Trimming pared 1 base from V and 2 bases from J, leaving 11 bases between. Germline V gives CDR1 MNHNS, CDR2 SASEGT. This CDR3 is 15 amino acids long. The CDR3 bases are TGTGCCAGCAGTGAAGGAACAGGGTTTAACACTGAAGCTTTCTTT. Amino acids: CASSEGTGFNTEAFF.

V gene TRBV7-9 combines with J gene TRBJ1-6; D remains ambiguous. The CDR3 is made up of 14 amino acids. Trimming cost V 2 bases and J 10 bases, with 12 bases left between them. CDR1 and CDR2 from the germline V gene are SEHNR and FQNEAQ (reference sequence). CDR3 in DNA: TGTGCCAGCAGCTTAACCGCAACCGAATCACCCCTCCACTTT. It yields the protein CASSLTATESPLHF.

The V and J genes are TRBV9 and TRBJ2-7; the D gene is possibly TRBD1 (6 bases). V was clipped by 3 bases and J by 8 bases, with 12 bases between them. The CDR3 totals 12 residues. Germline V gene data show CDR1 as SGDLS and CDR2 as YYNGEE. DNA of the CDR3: TGTGCCAGCAGCGCTGACAGGACTCAGCAGTACTTC. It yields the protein CASSADRTQQYF.

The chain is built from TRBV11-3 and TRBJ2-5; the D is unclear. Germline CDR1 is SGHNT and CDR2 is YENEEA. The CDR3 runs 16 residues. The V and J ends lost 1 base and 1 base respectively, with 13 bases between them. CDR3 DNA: TGTGCCAGCAGCTTAGGGCTGGTAGGAACCCAAGAGACCCAGTACTTC. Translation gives CASSLGLVGTQETQYF.

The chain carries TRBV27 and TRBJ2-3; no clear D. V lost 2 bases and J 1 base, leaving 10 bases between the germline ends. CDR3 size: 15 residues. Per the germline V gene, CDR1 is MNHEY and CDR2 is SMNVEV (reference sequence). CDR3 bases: TGTGCCAGCAGTTTAGAGGAGTTATGCACAGATACGCAGTATTTT. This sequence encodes CASSLEELCTDTQYF.

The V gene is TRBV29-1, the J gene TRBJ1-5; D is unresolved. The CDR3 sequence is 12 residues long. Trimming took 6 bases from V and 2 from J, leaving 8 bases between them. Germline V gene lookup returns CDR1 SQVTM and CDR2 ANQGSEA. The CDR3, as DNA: TGCAGCGTATCGGGAGGCAATCAGCCCCAGCATTTT. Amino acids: CSVSGGNQPQHF. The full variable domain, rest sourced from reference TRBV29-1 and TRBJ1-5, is SAVISQKPSRDICQRGTSLTIQCQVDSQVTMMFWYRQQPGQSLTLIATANQGSEATYESGFVIDKFPISRPNLTFSTLTVSNMSPEDSSIYLCSVSGGNQPQHFGDGTRLSIL.

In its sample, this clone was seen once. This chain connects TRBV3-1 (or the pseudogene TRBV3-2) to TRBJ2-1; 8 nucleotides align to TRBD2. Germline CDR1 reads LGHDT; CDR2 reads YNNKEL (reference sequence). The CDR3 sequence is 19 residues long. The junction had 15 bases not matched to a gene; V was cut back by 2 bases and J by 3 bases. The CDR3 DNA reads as TGTGCCAGCAGCCAATTAGCCGGGGGGGCCGGTTTGGGCTACAATGAGCAGTTCTTC. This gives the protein CASSQLAGGAGLGYNEQFF.

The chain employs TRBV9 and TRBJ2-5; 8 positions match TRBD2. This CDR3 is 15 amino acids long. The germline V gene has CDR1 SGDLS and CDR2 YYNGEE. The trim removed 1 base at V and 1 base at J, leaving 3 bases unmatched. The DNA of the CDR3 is TGTGCCAGCAGCGTACTAGCGGGTACCCAAGAGACCCAGTACTTC. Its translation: CASSVLAGTQETQYF.

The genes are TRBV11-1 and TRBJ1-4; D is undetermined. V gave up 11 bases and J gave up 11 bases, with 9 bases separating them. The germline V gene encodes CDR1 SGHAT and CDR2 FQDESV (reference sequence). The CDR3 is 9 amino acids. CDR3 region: CAASGKLFF. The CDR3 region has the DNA TGTGCCGCTTCTGGGAAACTGTTTTTT.